The subject of this entry is one T cell receptor (beta chain). TCRdb's copy holds only in-frame clones and misses some; the assay was immunoSEQ multiplex PCR. The data show tens of thousands of clones, around 95% seen once. The sample originates from a study of technical replicates of blood from several donors. Germline V gives CDR1 SGDLS, CDR2 YYNGEE. The CDR3 is 19 amino acids. V lost 2 bases and J lost 7; bases outside the gene matches: 15. This clonotype was obtained from a human donor in good health. The specimen sequenced was T cells isolated from PBMCs. V is TRBV9 and J is TRBJ2-1, with 13 bases that match TRBD2. The CDR3 bases are TGTGCCAGCAGCGTCAAACTAGCGGGGGGGTCATTGGGGTTGAATGAGCAGTTCTTC. Translation gives CASSVKLAGGSLGLNEQFF.